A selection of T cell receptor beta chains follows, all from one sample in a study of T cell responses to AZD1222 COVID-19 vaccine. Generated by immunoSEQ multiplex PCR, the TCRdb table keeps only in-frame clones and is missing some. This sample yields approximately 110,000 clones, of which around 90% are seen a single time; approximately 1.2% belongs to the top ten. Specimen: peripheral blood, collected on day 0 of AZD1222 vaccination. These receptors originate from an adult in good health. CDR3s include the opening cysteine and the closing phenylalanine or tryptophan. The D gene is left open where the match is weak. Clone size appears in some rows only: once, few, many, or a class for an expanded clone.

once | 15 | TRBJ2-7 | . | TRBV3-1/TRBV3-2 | CASSQEGGTVSEQYF | TGTGCCAGCAGCCAAGAAGGTGGGACCGTAAGCGAGCAGTACTTC
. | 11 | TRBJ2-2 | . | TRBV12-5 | CASAGTGELFF | TGTGCTAGTGCAGGTACCGGGGAGCTGTTTTTT
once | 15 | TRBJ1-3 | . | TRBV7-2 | CASSLVAGSGNTIYF | TGTGCCAGCAGCTTAGTAGCCGGGTCCGGAAACACCATATATTTT
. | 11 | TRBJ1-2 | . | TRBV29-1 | CSVEGYYGYTF | TGCAGCGTTGAAGGGTACTATGGCTACACCTTC
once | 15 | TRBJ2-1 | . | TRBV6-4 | CASSTGTQTYNEQFF | TGTGCCAGCAGTACCGGGACTCAAACCTACAATGAGCAGTTCTTC
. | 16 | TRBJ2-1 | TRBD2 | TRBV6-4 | CASSVSSGGGHNEQFF | TGTGCCAGCAGTGTTTCTAGCGGGGGGGGCCACAATGAGCAGTTCTTC
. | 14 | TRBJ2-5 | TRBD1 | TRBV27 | CASTPSGQQETQYF | TGTGCCAGCACTCCCTCGGGACAGCAAGAGACCCAGTACTTC
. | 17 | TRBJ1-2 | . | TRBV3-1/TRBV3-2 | CASSQDLGQGLDYGYTF | TGTGCCAGCAGCCAAGATTTGGGGCAGGGGCTAGACTATGGCTACACCTTC
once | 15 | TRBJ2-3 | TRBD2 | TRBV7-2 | CASNFPGGAKDTQYF | TGTGCCAGCAATTTTCCCGGGGGGGCCAAAGATACGCAGTATTTT
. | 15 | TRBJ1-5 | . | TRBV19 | CASTLQGSSNQPQHF | TGTGCCAGTACTCTTCAGGGGTCGAGCAATCAGCCCCAGCATTTT
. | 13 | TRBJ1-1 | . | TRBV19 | CASIGTLNTEAFF | TGTGCCAGTATCGGGACATTGAACACTGAAGCTTTCTTT
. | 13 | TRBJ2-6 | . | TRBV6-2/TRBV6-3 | CASSFFGANVLTF | TGTGCCAGCAGTTTTTTTGGGGCCAACGTCCTGACTTTC
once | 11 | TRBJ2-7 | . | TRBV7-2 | CASSRGFEQYF | TGTGCCAGCAGCCGGGGCTTCGAGCAGTACTTC
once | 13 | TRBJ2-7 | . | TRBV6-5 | CASSRTAEYEQYF | TGTGCCAGCAGTCGGACTGCCGAATACGAGCAGTACTTC
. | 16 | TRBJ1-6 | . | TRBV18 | CASSPWESSYNSPLHF | TGTGCCAGCTCACCCTGGGAGAGCTCCTATAATTCACCCCTCCACTTT
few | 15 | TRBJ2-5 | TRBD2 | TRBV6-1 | CASSEVAGGQETQYF | TGTGCCAGCAGTGAAGTAGCGGGGGGGCAAGAGACCCAGTACTTC
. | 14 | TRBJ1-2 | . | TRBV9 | CASSVAGIGGRSTF | TGTGCCAGCAGCGTAGCTGGTATAGGGGGTAGGAGCACCTTC